A single sample gave rise to the 19 T cell receptor beta chains below, sequenced in a study of immune cell composition in non-small cell lung cancer. The normal lung sample lay at least 3 cm, and maximally far, from the tumour. Clones were sequenced by immunoSEQ multiplex PCR, and TCRdb holds only the in-frame ones, with some missing. In the table there are roughly 8,100 clones, about 68% of which are singletons. Sequencing was carried out using non-adjacent lung tissue. The source is a human donor with non-small cell lung cancer.

The chain uses TRBV19 and TRBJ1-3, with TRBD1 matching 7 bases. The CDR3 length is 15 residues. CDR1 is LNHDA and CDR2 is SQIVND in the germline V gene (reference sequence). V gave up 4 bases and J gave up 11 bases; unmatched junction bases: 14. The CDR3: CASSTHTGTETAIYF. CDR3 DNA: TGTGCCAGTAGTACGCACACCGGGACAGAGACGGCCATATATTTT.

The chain employs TRBV5-8 and TRBJ1-2; D not certain. V lost 4 bases to trimming and J lost 8 bases, with 9 bases between them. The CDR3 has 11 amino acids. In germline, CDR1 is SGHTS, CDR2 YDEGEE. CDR3 loop: CASSRSGGYTF. The CDR3 nucleotides are TGTGCCAGCAGCAGAAGCGGGGGCTACACCTTC.

This clone was counted between two and nine times. This rearrangement joins TRBV29-1 to TRBJ1-1, with 7 bases identical to TRBD1. Germline V gives CDR1 SQVTM, CDR2 ANQGSEA. V lost 2 bases to trimming and J lost 6 bases; unmatched junction nucleotides: 9. The CDR3 is 14 amino acids. The CDR3 protein is CSVELGRGVAEAFF. The CDR3 bases are TGCAGCGTTGAACTGGGCAGGGGGGTGGCTGAAGCTTTCTTT.

The chain carries TRBV7-2 and TRBJ2-7; TRBD1 matches 7 bases. V was clipped by 1 base and J by 4 bases; unmatched bases: 10. Germline values: CDR1 SGHTA, CDR2 FQGNSA. This CDR3 has 16 residues. The CDR3 DNA follows: TGTGCCAGCAGCTTAGAAGTCAGACAGGGAGAATACGAGCAGTACTTC. It codes for CASSLEVRQGEYEQYF. The full variable domain, its missing parts supplied by reference TRBV7-2 and TRBJ2-7, is GAGVSQSPSNKVTEKGKDVELRCDPISGHTALYWYRQSLGQGLEFLIYFQGNSAPDKSGLPSDRFSAERTGGSVSTLTIQRTQQEDSAVYLCASSLEVRQGEYEQYFGPGTRLTVT.

In its sample, this clone was seen a few times. This chain joins TRBV21-1 and TRBJ1-1; the D call TRBD1 from the table was never checked on the DNA. TRBV21-1 is deemed a pseudogene. This CDR3 contains 17 residues. The CDR3 sequence is CASSTRATGGVGTEAFF. The CDR3 DNA sequence: TGTGCCAGCAGCACGAGGGCGACAGGGGGGGTTGGGACTGAAGCTTTCTTT.

This chain links TRBV29-1 with TRBJ2-1, with 8 bases aligning to TRBD2. The V and J ends lost 7 bases and 3 bases, in that order; junction bases with no gene match: 11. The CDR3 runs 15 residues. Looked up from germline, CDR1 is SQVTM and CDR2 is ANQGSEA. CDR3 region: CSAGLGQRDYNEQFF. CDR3 nucleotide sequence: TGCAGCGCGGGACTAGGACAGAGAGACTACAATGAGCAGTTCTTC.

The chain couples TRBV6-5 to TRBJ2-2; 7 bases line up with TRBD1. Trimming removed 0 bases from V and 0 bases from J; junction bases left unmatched: 1. The germline V gene encodes CDR1 MNHEY and CDR2 SVGAGI. This CDR3 comprises 16 residues. The CDR3 nucleotides read TGTGCCAGCAGTTACTCGGGACAGACGAACACCGGGGAGCTGTTTTTT. This encodes CASSYSGQTNTGELFF.

This clone was seen a single time. J is TRBJ2-5 and V is TRBV29-1; 9 bases line up with TRBD1. Near its end, the DNA agrees better with TRBJ2-7, so the J call may be wrong. CDR3 size: 14 residues. From germline, CDR1 is SQVTM and CDR2 ANQGSEA. The CDR3 region has the DNA TGCAGCGTTGATTCCGGGACAGGGATCTACGAGCAGTACTTC. Its translation is CSVDSGTGIYEQYF.

There are a few counts of this clone. The chain carries TRBV7-9 and TRBJ1-4, with D tentatively TRBD1 (5 bases). CDR3 length: 13 amino acids. Trimming shortened V by 8 bases and J by 8 bases, and 15 bases separated the two germline ends. Germline V gene lookup returns CDR1 SEHNR and CDR2 FQNEAQ (reference sequence). The CDR3 sequence is CASSPSRGEKLFF. The CDR3 DNA reads as TGTGCCAGCTCTCCCTCTCGGGGGGAAAAACTGTTTTTT.

V and J are TRBV7-9 and TRBJ2-1; TRBD1 matches 7 bases. With V trimmed by 4 bases and J by 4 bases, 4 bases remained unmatched. Germline-derived CDR1 and CDR2 are SEHNR and FQNEAQ (reference sequence). The CDR3 is made up of 14 amino acids. The CDR3 sequence is CASSSGTEYNEQFF. CDR3 coding DNA: TGTGCCAGCAGCTCCGGGACAGAGTACAATGAGCAGTTCTTC.

CDR3 coding DNA: TGTGCCAGCTCACCACAGCCCCTAAGCTCCATTGAAAAACTGTTTTTT. As protein: CASSPQPLSSIEKLFF. V usage is TRBV18 and J usage is TRBJ1-4; D is ambiguous. Trimming left V 1 base short and J 7 bases short, with 16 bases between. CDR3 length: 16 amino acids. Looked up from germline, CDR1 is KGHSH and CDR2 is LQKENI.

V gene TRBV5-1 combines with J gene TRBJ1-2; D remains ambiguous. The CDR3 has 13 residues. The ends were cut back, 4 bases at V and 4 bases at J, with 11 bases in the middle. Germline-derived CDR1 and CDR2 are SGHRS and YFSETQ. CDR3 protein: CASSGSEGYGYTF. In DNA form, the CDR3 reads TGCGCCAGCAGCGGATCGGAGGGCTATGGCTACACCTTC.

The sample holds a few counts of this clone. The rearrangement uses TRBV11-2 and TRBJ1-4; the match to TRBD1 covers 8 bases. The germline gives CDR1 SGHAT, CDR2 FQNNGV. The CDR3 is made up of 17 amino acids. The V and J ends lost 1 base and 7 bases, in that order; junction bases with no gene match: 11. In DNA, the CDR3 is TGTGCCAGCAGCTTAGGGACAGGGTCCCCGGTTCGTGAAAAACTGTTTTTT. Its translation is CASSLGTGSPVREKLFF. Looking up the rest from reference TRBV11-2 and TRBJ1-4 gives the full variable domain: EAGVAQSPRYKIIEKRQSVAFWCNPISGHATLYWYQQILGQGPKLLIQFQNNGVVDDSQLPKDRFSAERLKGVDSTLKIQPAKLEDSAVYLCASSLGTGSPVREKLFFGSGTQLSVL.

The rearrangement uses TRBV5-4 and TRBJ1-2, with 8 bases aligning to TRBD1. Germline CDR1 SGHNT, CDR2 YYREEE (reference sequence). J lost 8 bases, V lost 4 bases, and 7 bases had no gene match. The CDR3 extends over 13 amino acids. The CDR3 here is CASSRQGIRGYTF. The CDR3 nucleotides read TGTGCCAGCAGCAGACAGGGGATCAGGGGCTACACCTTC.

The chain employs TRBV29-1 and TRBJ1-2, with 9 bases aligning to TRBD1. The CDR3 length is 13 residues. CDR1 and CDR2 from the germline V gene are SQVTM and ANQGSEA. V lost 8 bases to trimming and J lost 3 bases; unmatched junction nucleotides: 7. CDR3 amino acids: CSTRDRVDYGYTF. CDR3 sequence (DNA): TGCAGCACCCGGGACAGGGTTGACTATGGCTACACCTTC.

The chain recombines TRBV7-9 with TRBJ2-5; 10 bases match TRBD1. The CDR3 sequence is 15 residues long. Germline V gene lookup returns CDR1 SEHNR and CDR2 FQNEAQ (reference sequence). Losses at the gene ends were 4 bases for V and 4 bases for J; bases not matched to a gene: 6. CDR3 protein: CASSSGTGEGETQYF. The CDR3, as DNA: TGTGCCAGCAGCTCCGGGACAGGGGAAGGAGAGACCCAGTACTTC.

In this sample, this clone turned up once. The chain joins TRBV15 to TRBJ1-4, with 9 bases that match TRBD1. V lost 1 base and J lost 0; bases outside the gene matches: 9. The CDR3 has 19 residues. Germline V gene sequence: CDR1 LNHNV, CDR2 YYDKDF (reference sequence). CDR3 bases: TGTGCCACCAGCAGAGTCGGCCCGGGACAGGGAACAACTAATGAAAAACTGTTTTTT. This codes for CATSRVGPGQGTTNEKLFF.

The genes are TRBV6-1 and TRBJ1-6; D is ambiguous. The CDR3 sequence is 12 residues long. Deletions cut 6 bases from V and 8 bases from J, with 8 bases between. Germline CDR1 and CDR2: MNHNS and SASEGT. The CDR3 loop is CASRRDYSPLHF. The CDR3 nucleotides are TGTGCCAGCAGGCGGGATTATTCACCCCTCCACTTT.

This clone appeared a few times. This chain connects TRBV7-2 to TRBJ2-3, with D possibly being TRBD1 (6 bases). The CDR3 length is 13 residues. V shed 4 bases and J shed 4 bases, with 9 bases lying between them. Germline-derived CDR1 and CDR2 are SGHTA and FQGNSA. The CDR3 DNA reads TGTGCCAGCAGCTCGAACAGGGCAGATACGCAGTATTTT. This translates into CASSSNRADTQYF.